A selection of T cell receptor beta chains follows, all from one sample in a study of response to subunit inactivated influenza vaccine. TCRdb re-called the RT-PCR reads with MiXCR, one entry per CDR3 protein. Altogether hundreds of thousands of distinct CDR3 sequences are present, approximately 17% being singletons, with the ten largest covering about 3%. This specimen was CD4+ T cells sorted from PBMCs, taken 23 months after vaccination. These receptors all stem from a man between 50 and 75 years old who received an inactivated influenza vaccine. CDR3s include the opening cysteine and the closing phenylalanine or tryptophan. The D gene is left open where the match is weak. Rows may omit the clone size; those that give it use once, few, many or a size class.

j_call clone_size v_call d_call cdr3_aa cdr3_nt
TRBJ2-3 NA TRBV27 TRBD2 CASSVREGDTQYF TGTGCCAGCAGTGTCCGGGAGGGAGATACGCAGTATTTT
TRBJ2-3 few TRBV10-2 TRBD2 CASLGRGGTDTQYF TGCGCCAGTTTGGGGCGCGGGGGGACAGATACGCAGTATTTT
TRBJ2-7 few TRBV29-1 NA CSVSGLYEQYF TGCAGCGTGTCGGGGCTCTACGAGCAGTACTTC
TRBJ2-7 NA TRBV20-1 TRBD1 CSALLDRAVNEQYF TGCAGTGCTCTACTCGACAGGGCGGTCAACGAGCAGTACTTC
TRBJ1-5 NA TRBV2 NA CASTGAPSQPQHF TGTGCCAGCACCGGGGCCCCAAGTCAGCCCCAGCATTTT
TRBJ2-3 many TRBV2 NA CAGTDVRTSTDTQYF TGTGCCGGAACGGACGTACGAACTAGCACAGATACGCAGTATTTT
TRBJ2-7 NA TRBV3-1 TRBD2 CASSKDPSGSSYEQYF TGTGCCAGCAGCAAAGACCCTAGCGGCTCCTCCTACGAGCAGTACTTC
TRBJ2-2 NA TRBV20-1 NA CSASAGKSTGELFF TGCAGTGCTAGTGCGGGGAAAAGCACCGGGGAGCTGTTTTTT
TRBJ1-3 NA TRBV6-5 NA CASGYRQGIGNTIYF TGTGCCAGCGGTTACAGGCAGGGGATTGGAAACACCATATATTTT
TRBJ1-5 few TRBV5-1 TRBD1 CASSLEPGGHQPQHF TGCGCCAGCAGCTTGGAGCCAGGGGGTCATCAGCCCCAGCATTTT
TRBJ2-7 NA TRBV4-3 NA CASSQARGAYEQYF TGCGCCAGCAGCCAAGCCAGGGGAGCCTACGAGCAGTACTTC
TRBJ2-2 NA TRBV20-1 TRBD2 CSARYRTSGTGELFF TGCAGTGCTAGGTACCGGACTAGCGGGACCGGGGAGCTGTTTTTT
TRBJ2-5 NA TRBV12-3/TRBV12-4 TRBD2 CASSHSGQETQYF TGTGCCAGCAGTCATAGCGGGCAAGAGACCCAGTACTTC
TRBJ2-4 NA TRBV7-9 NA CASSPEGDIQYF TGTGCCAGCAGTCCGGAGGGTGACATTCAGTACTTC
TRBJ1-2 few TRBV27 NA CASSLSGLDGYTF TGTGCCAGCAGTTTATCGGGTCTTGACGGCTACACCTTC
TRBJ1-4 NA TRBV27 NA CASRDGSNEKLFF TGTGCCAGCAGGGACGGCTCTAATGAAAAACTGTTTTTT
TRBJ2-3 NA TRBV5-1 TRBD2 CASSGDYTDTQYF TGCGCCAGCAGTGGGGACTACACAGATACGCAGTATTTT